The clone carrying this TCR beta chain was recorded a few times. TCRdb reprocessed the RT-PCR reads via MiXCR and lists one record per CDR3 protein. This repertoire shows 550,000 to 750,000 distinct CDR3 sequences, 13% to 15% found once; its top ten account for roughly 3.9%. Unmatched junction bases numbered 2, after V lost 0 bases and J lost 1 base. CDR3 length: 16 amino acids. Germline assignment: CDR1 KGHSH and CDR2 LQKENI. V gene TRBV18 combines with J gene TRBJ2-1, with TRBD2 matching over 8 bases. Sample: memory CD4+ T cells from blood. The sequence was obtained from a female donor in good health, serving as a healthy control. The CDR3 loop is CASSPPAGGSYNEQFF. Written as DNA, the CDR3 is TGTGCCAGCTCACCACCGGCGGGAGGATCCTACAATGAGCAGTTCTTC.